What follows is one T cell receptor (beta chain) and its context. The same CDR3 also results from other DNA sequences found in this sample. The data stem from a study of control samples from healthy donors and cancer patients. This CDR3 spans 12 amino acids. Per germline, CDR1 MDHEN and CDR2 SYDVKM. The V end was cut by 2 bases, the J end by 3 bases, with 4 bases between. Sequencing was performed with immunoSEQ multiplex PCR; in TCRdb, only in-frame clones are kept and a portion is missing. Among a few thousand clones, roughly 96% were seen once, and the ten largest hold about 11%. This chain joins TRBV28 and TRBJ1-2; D gene unclear. Sequencing was performed on PBMCs. This sequence was found in a man between 65 and 80 years old with colorectal cancer. The CDR3 here is CASSLGDYGYTF. Here the CDR3 DNA reads TGTGCCAGCAGTTTAGGTGACTATGGCTACACCTTC.